The clone carrying this T cell receptor beta chain was seen repeatedly, ten times or more. Its antigen is unidentified. The data are from a study of regulatory T cells in long-lasting Graves disease. General observations from the study: Small sample size may have lowered accuracy. Preferential use of TRBV28, TRBJ1-2 and TRBJ2-5 was seen in persistent disease.

Arm-PCR with iRepertoire HTBI primers amplified the CDR3 regions for these TCR beta libraries. MiXCR, run by TCRdb on the multiplex PCR reads, gives a single entry per CDR3 protein. The table has 540,000 or so distinct CDR3 sequences, approximately 13% seen once; the top ten hold about 10%. The CDR3 runs 16 residues. Germline V gives CDR1 DFQATT, CDR2 SNEGSKA (reference sequence). Time point noted: newly diagnosed GD, antithyroid drugs for less than 3 months. RNA extracted from PBMCs served as the sequencing template. The sample was also reused in another study, on T cells in Graves' hyperthyroidism and ophthalmopathy. This second study says: Absence of ophthalmopathy progression within 18 months defined stable Graves' hyperthyroidism. Most clonotypes that expanded in the thyroid above 0.001 also showed up in blood.

The sequence came from a young man with Graves disease. The chain links TRBV20-1 to TRBJ2-3; 9 bases agree with TRBD2. Sequenced here: peripheral blood mononuclear cells (PBMCs), sampled at new diagnosis, from a patient treated with antithyroid drugs. CDR3 amino acids: CSGEAAGGGGTDTQYF. The CDR3, as DNA: TGCAGCGGTGAGGCAGCGGGGGGCGGGGGCACAGATACGCAGTATTTT.